One and the same sample provided the 6 T cell receptor beta chains below, sequenced in a study of tumor-infiltrating lymphocytes in primary liver carcinoma. Synthesis of TCR beta cDNA was carried out from 500 ng total RNA with a constant-region primer. Each TCR beta library was derived from three nested multiplex PCR rounds that employed slightly modified ARM-PCR. Forward primers for TRBV1-TRBV30 and a C-beta reverse primer served the first two PCR rounds, at around 11 cycles each. TCRdb redid the calling of the multiplex PCR reads with MiXCR, one entry per CDR3 protein. The sample has almost 200,000 distinct CDR3 sequences; less than 65% are singletons. Germline DNA was also extracted, and blood RNA was taken from unsorted whole blood. The sequencing input was peripheral blood. Source of these receptors: a woman in her sixties with primary liver carcinoma and hepatitis B virus infection.

In this sample, this clonotype turned up a few times. The V call is TRBV4-2, the J call TRBJ2-1; 11 bases are a match to TRBD2. CDR3 size: 16 residues. V was pared by 1 base and J by 8 bases, with 7 bases of the junction left unmatched. Germline loops: CDR1 LGHNA, CDR2 YNFKEQ. The CDR3 is CASSQATSGSGYEQFF. The CDR3, as DNA: TGTGCCAGCAGCCAAGCCACTAGCGGGAGTGGGTATGAGCAGTTCTTC.

Note on this clonotype: Germline and junction disagree at one end, which may indicate a read error. The V and J genes are TRBV6-6 and TRBJ1-1; TRBD1 might be the D (6 bases). Germline CDR1 and CDR2: MNHNY and SVGAGI (reference sequence). The CDR3 totals 13 residues. The CDR3 sequence is CASSLQGPTETFF. Here the CDR3 DNA reads TGTGCCAGCAGCCTACAGGGACCCACTGAAACTTTCTTT.

For this clonotype: Germline and junction disagree at one end, which may indicate a read error. The V call is TRBV5-8, the J call TRBJ1-3; D gene unclear. The CDR3 runs 12 residues. Germline V gene data show CDR1 as SGHTS and CDR2 as YDEGEE. The CDR3 loop reads CASSFAGDTIYF. The DNA of the CDR3 is TGTGCCAGCAGCTTTGCTGGAGACACCATATATTTT.

Note on this clonotype: The CDR3 carries no conserved terminal phenylalanine or tryptophan, so it likely arises from a read error. The CDR3 DNA reads as TGTGCCAGCTTCCCAGGGGTTCTAGGGTCACCCCTCCACTAT. This codes for CASFPGVLGSPLHY. V is TRBV28 and J is TRBJ1-6; tentatively, D is TRBD1 (6 bases). The CDR3 has 14 residues. Germline V gene sequence: CDR1 MDHEN, CDR2 SYDVKM. V was cut by 8 bases and J by 10 bases, with 18 bases left in between.

A remark on this clonotype: Germline is not matched at one junction end, which may reflect a read error. This rearrangement joins TRBV5-5 to TRBJ2-1; the match to TRBD2 covers 11 bases. The germline V gene encodes CDR1 SGHKS and CDR2 YYEKEE (reference sequence). The CDR3 contains 15 residues. CDR3 nucleotides: TGCGTCAGCAGCACAGGGACTAGCGGTTACAATGAGCAGTTCTTC. This gives the protein CVSSTGTSGYNEQFF.

Turning to this clonotype: The CDR3 carries no conserved terminal phenylalanine or tryptophan, so it likely arises from a read error. The DNA is omitted, as the CDR3 cannot be located on it reliably, and the CDR3 follows TCRdb's listing. The chain uses TRBV5-5 and TRBJ1-1; TRBD1, the table's D call, was not compared with the DNA. Germline CDR1 is SGHKS and CDR2 is YYEKEE (reference sequence). The CDR3 has 15 amino acids, counting both end residues. Here the CDR3 reads CASTDSARLGTEASY.